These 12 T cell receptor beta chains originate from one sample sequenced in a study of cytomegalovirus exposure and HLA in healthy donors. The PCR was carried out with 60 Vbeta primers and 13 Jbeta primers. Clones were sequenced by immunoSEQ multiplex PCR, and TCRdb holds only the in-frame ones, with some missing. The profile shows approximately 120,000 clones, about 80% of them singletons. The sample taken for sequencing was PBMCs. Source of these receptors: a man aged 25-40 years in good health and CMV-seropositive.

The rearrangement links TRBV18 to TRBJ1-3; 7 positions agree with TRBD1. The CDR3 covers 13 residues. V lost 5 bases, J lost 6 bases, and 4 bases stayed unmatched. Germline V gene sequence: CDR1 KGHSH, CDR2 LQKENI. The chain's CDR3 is CASSSGTENTIYF. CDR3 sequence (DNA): TGTGCCAGCTCATCCGGGACAGAAAACACCATATATTTT.

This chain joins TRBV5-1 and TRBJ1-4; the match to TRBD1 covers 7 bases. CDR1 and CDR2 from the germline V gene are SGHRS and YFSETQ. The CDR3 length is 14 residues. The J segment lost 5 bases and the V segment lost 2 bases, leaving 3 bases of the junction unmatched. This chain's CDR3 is CASSLAGGNEKLFF. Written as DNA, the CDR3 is TGCGCCAGCAGCTTAGCAGGGGGGAATGAAAAACTGTTTTTT.

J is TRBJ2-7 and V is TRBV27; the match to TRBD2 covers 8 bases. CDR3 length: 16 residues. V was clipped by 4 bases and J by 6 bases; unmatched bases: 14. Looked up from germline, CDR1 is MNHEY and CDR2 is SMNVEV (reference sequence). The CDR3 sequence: CASSSHPGGGQCEQYF. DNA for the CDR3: TGTGCCAGCAGTTCCCATCCGGGGGGGGGCCAATGCGAGCAGTACTTC.

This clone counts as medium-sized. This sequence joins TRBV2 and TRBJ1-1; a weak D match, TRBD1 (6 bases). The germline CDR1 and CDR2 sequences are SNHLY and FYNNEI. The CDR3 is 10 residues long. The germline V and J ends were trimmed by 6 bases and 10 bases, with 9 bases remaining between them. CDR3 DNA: TGTGCCAGCAGAGGACAGTCAGCTTTCTTT. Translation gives CASRGQSAFF.

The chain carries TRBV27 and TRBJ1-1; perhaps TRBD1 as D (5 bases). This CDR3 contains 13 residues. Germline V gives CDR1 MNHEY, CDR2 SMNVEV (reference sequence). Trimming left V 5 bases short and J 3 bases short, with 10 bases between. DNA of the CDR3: TGTGCCAGCAGTCCCAGGGTGGACACTGAAGCTTTCTTT. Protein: CASSPRVDTEAFF.

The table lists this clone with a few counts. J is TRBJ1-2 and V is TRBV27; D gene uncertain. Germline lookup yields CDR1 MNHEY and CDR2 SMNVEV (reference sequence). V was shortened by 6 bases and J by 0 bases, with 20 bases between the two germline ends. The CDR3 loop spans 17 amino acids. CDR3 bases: TGTGCCAGCAGAGTACTACAAAAGATAAATTCTAACTATGGCTACACCTTC. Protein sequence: CASRVLQKINSNYGYTF.

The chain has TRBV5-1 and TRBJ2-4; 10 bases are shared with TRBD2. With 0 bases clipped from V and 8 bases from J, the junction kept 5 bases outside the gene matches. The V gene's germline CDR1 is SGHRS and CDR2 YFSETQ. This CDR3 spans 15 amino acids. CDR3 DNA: TGCGCCAGCAGCTTGGCCGTGCTAGCGGGGGACATTCAGTACTTC. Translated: CASSLAVLAGDIQYF.

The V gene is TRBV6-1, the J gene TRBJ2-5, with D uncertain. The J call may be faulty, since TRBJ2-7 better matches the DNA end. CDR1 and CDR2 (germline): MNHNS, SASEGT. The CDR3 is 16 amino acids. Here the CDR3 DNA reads TGTGCCAGCAGTGAATTAACGGGTTTGAGGTCCTACGAGCAGTACTTC. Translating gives CASSELTGLRSYEQYF.

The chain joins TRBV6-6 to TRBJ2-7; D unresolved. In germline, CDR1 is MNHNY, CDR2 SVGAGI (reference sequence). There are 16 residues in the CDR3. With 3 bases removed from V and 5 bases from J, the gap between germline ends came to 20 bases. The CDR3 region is CASSYSSLKFSNEQYF. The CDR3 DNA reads TGTGCCAGCAGTTATTCAAGTCTGAAGTTCTCTAACGAGCAGTACTTC.

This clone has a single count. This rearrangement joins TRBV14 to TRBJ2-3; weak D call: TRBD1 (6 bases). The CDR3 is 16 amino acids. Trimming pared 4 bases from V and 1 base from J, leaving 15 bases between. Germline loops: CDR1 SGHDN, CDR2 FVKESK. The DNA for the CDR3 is TGTGCCAGCAGCCCCTATTCCGGACAGCGCACAGATACGCAGTATTTT. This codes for CASSPYSGQRTDTQYF. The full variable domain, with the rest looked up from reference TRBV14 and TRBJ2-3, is EAGVTQFPSHSVIEKGQTVTLRCDPISGHDNLYWYRRVMGKEIKFLLHFVKESKQDESGMPNNRFLAERTGGTYSTLKVQPAELEDSGVYFCASSPYSGQRTDTQYFGPGTRLTVL.

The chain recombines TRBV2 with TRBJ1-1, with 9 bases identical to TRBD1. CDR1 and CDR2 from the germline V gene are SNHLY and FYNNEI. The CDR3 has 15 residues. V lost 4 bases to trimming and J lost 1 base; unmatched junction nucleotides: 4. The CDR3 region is CASSGPGQGNTEAFF. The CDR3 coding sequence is TGTGCCAGCAGTGGCCCGGGACAGGGGAACACTGAAGCTTTCTTT.

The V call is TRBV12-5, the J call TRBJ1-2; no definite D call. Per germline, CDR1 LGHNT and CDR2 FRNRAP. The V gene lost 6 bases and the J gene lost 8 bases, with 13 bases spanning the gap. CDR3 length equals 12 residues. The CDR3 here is CASGRVPVGYTF. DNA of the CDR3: TGTGCTAGTGGCCGGGTTCCGGTCGGCTACACCTTC.